These 8 T cell receptor beta chains originate from one sample sequenced in a study of CD8 T cells in Susac syndrome. It was with random hexamers that 0.5 to 1 ug RNA was reverse transcribed. TCRdb re-called the immunoSEQ multiplex PCR reads through MiXCR, storing one row per CDR3 protein. Here the sample spans some 120,000 distinct CDR3 sequences, under 95% being singletons. The sequencing input was CD8+ T cells from PBMCs. These receptors were collected from a human donor in good health.

The V call is TRBV29-1, the J call TRBJ2-3; D assignment may be TRBD1 or TRBD2 (5 bases each). This CDR3 is 13 amino acids long. Germline CDR1 SQVTM, CDR2 ANQGSEA. The ends were cut back, 7 bases at V and 6 bases at J, with 17 bases in the middle. DNA for the CDR3: TGCAGCGCCGGAGGCAGGGTGGGGGATACGCAGTATTTT. It codes for CSAGGRVGDTQYF.

The V call is TRBV9, the J call TRBJ2-7, with TRBD1 as a possible D gene (6 bases). Germline-derived CDR1 and CDR2 are SGDLS and YYNGEE. Trimming removed 4 bases from V and 3 bases from J, with 14 bases in between. The CDR3 is 14 amino acids. The CDR3 DNA follows: TGTGCCAGCAGCCCTCGGACAGAATTCTACGAGCAGTACTTC. This encodes CASSPRTEFYEQYF.

The chain links TRBV6-1 to TRBJ1-3; D uncertain. V was cut by 2 bases and J by 0 bases, with 8 bases left in between. CDR3 length: 15 residues. The germline CDR1 and CDR2 sequences are MNHNS and SASEGT. The CDR3 sequence: CASSERGDSGNTIYF. DNA of the CDR3: TGTGCCAGCAGTGAACGCGGGGACTCTGGAAACACCATATATTTT.

The chain uses TRBV28 and TRBJ2-1, with 11 bases fitting TRBD2. With 6 bases clipped from V and 7 bases from J, the junction kept 8 bases outside the gene matches. The CDR3 extends over 15 amino acids. Germline CDR1 is MDHEN and CDR2 is SYDVKM. The CDR3 sequence: CASSPGTSGINEQFF. The CDR3 nucleotides read TGTGCCAGCAGCCCCGGGACTAGCGGAATTAATGAGCAGTTCTTC.

Worth noting for this clonotype: Relative to the germline gene, one junction end is altered; a read error may explain this. The chain couples TRBV3-1 to TRBJ2-1, with TRBD2 matching 9 bases. This CDR3 has 16 amino acids. Germline V CDR1 and CDR2: LGHDT, YNNKEL (reference sequence). The CDR3 is CASSQGYSGSYNEQFF. Here the CDR3 DNA reads TGTGCCAGCAGCCAAGGCTATAGCGGGAGCTACAATGAGCAGTTTTTC.

The V call is TRBV5-1, the J call TRBJ1-6, with D uncertain. The CDR3 runs 14 residues. V was pared by 1 base and J by 8 bases, with 10 bases between. Germline CDR1 and CDR2: SGHRS and YFSETQ. CDR3 nucleotides: TGCGCCAGCAGCTTGTCGGTCCTAGATTCACCCCTCCACTTT. Translation: CASSLSVLDSPLHF.

This chain links TRBV12-3 or TRBV12-4 with TRBJ1-5; D is ambiguous. The germline V and J ends were trimmed by 8 bases and 5 bases, with 4 bases remaining between them. The CDR3 has 10 residues. In DNA form, the CDR3 reads TGTGCCAGCGGCGATCAGCCCCAGCATTTT. This codes for CASGDQPQHF.

The CDR3 loop is CASSSGTGGWNEQFF. In DNA, the CDR3 is TGTGCCAGCAGCTCCGGGACAGGGGGCTGGAATGAGCAGTTCTTC. The chain combines TRBV7-9 with TRBJ2-1, with 12 bases that match TRBD1. Per germline, CDR1 SEHNR and CDR2 FQNEAQ (reference sequence). CDR3 length: 15 amino acids. J was trimmed by 7 bases and V by 4 bases; bases with no gene match: 5.